This T cell receptor (beta chain) is from a study of blood T cell repertoires in COVID-19. Between the trimmed V and J ends, which lost 3 bases and 7 bases, there was a span of 21 bases. The CDR3 is 16 residues long. Germline loops: CDR1 LGHNA, CDR2 YNFKEQ. Clones were read by immunoSEQ multiplex PCR, and TCRdb kept only the in-frame ones, dropping some. The data hold 190,000 or so clones, with about 86% observed a single time. The chain employs TRBV4-2 and TRBJ1-1; perhaps TRBD1 as D (6 bases). This clonotype originated in a woman in her seventies with acute or convalescent COVID-19. Sequencing used peripheral blood. In DNA, the CDR3 is TGTGCCAGCAGCCAGAGACAGGATAGGGAATTAGGTGAAGCTTTCTTT. Protein sequence: CASSQRQDRELGEAFF.